The 30 T cell receptor beta chains reported below all come from one sample, sequenced in a study of blood T cell repertoires in COVID-19. TCRdb's table, derived via immunoSEQ multiplex PCR, lists solely in-frame clones and lacks some. Among around 250,000 clones listed, about 88% were seen once. Sequencing was performed on PBMCs or T cells enriched from blood (not recorded which). Source of these receptors: a woman in her forties or fifties who had recovered from COVID-19.

V usage is TRBV28 and J usage is TRBJ1-5, with a weak D call TRBD1 (5 bases). The germline gives CDR1 MDHEN, CDR2 SYDVKM. The CDR3 contains 15 residues. Deletions cut 4 bases from V and 4 bases from J, with 14 bases between. CDR3 nucleotides: TGTGCCAGCAGTTCGCCGGGGGGTGGGAATCAGCCCCAGCATTTT. Its translation: CASSSPGGGNQPQHF.

As DNA, the CDR3 is TGTGCCATCAGCCTGACTAGCGCGCCGTTTTACGAGCAGTACTTC. It codes for CAISLTSAPFYEQYF. The V and J genes are TRBV10-3 and TRBJ2-7, with 8 nucleotides matching TRBD2. The V gene's germline CDR1 is ENHRY and CDR2 SYGVKD. Trimming cost V 6 bases and J 4 bases; bases outside gene matches: 11. There are 15 residues in the CDR3.

Notes on this clone: At one boundary the junction diverges from the germline segment, which might be a read error. This chain uses TRBV7-7 with TRBJ2-1, with D possibly matching TRBD2 (6 bases). The CDR3 runs 15 residues. Germline lookup yields CDR1 SSHAT and CDR2 FNYEAQ (reference sequence). CDR3 DNA sequence: TGTGCTAGCAGCTTCGGGGCGGGAATGTACAATGAGCAGTTCTTC. Protein: CASSFGAGMYNEQFF.

This chain links TRBV5-6 with TRBJ1-2; tentative D call: TRBD1 (5 bases). Trimming shortened V by 0 bases and J by 3 bases, and 15 bases separated the two germline ends. The CDR3 sequence is 16 residues long. The germline gives CDR1 SGHDT, CDR2 YYEEEE. CDR3 protein: CASSLGIRVGDYGYTF. CDR3 coding DNA: TGTGCCAGCAGCTTGGGAATTCGGGTAGGGGACTATGGCTACACCTTC.

V and J are TRBV7-6 and TRBJ2-5, with D perhaps TRBD2 (6 bases). Germline CDR1 SGHVS, CDR2 FNYEAQ. Trimming stripped 0 bases from V and 3 bases from J, with 20 bases between. This CDR3 has 18 residues. The CDR3 region is CASSLAYAGRPGEETQYF. CDR3 sequence (DNA): TGTGCCAGCAGCTTAGCCTACGCAGGGAGGCCTGGGGAAGAGACCCAGTACTTC. Full variable domain (remainder filled in from reference TRBV7-6 and TRBJ2-5): GAGVSQSPRYKVTKRGQDVALRCDPISGHVSLYWYRQALGQGPEFLTYFNYEAQQDKSGLPNDRFSAERPEGSISTLTIQRTEQRDSAMYRCASSLAYAGRPGEETQYFGPGTRLLVL.

The CDR3: CASSRSTTGRNEQFF. CDR3 sequence (DNA): TGTGCCAGCAGCCGGTCAACGACAGGGAGGAATGAGCAGTTCTTC. This chain uses TRBV27 with TRBJ2-1, with D possibly TRBD1 on 7 matching bases. Germline V gene data show CDR1 as MNHEY and CDR2 as SMNVEV (reference sequence). This CDR3 spans 15 amino acids. V was pared by 6 bases and J by 7 bases, with 19 bases between.

The chain recombines TRBV7-2 with TRBJ1-2; tentative D call: TRBD1 (6 bases). Germline values: CDR1 SGHTA, CDR2 FQGNSA. V gave up 2 bases and J gave up 4 bases, with 23 bases separating them. The CDR3 contains 18 residues. The DNA of the CDR3 is TGTGCCAGCAGCTTACGAGTAGCCAGGGACACCTCGTTCTATGGCTACACCTTC. The encoded protein is CASSLRVARDTSFYGYTF.

CDR3 region: CAISELGHLTGELFF. The CDR3 DNA follows: TGTGCCATCAGTGAGTTGGGACACCTCACCGGGGAGCTGTTTTTT. The chain has TRBV10-3 and TRBJ2-2; D perhaps matches TRBD1 (6 bases). Trimming cost V 1 base and J 4 bases, with 10 bases left between them. Germline V gene lookup returns CDR1 ENHRY and CDR2 SYGVKD. This CDR3 spans 15 amino acids.

The chain couples TRBV20-1 to TRBJ2-7; D may be TRBD2 (5 bases). Germline lookup yields CDR1 DFQATT and CDR2 SNEGSKA (reference sequence). V was pared by 3 bases and J by 7 bases, with 19 bases between. CDR3 length: 14 amino acids. The CDR3 sequence: CSASAPGLEGEQYF. The CDR3 nucleotides are TGCAGTGCTAGTGCCCCGGGATTAGAGGGTGAGCAGTACTTC.

There are a few counts of this clone. This chain links TRBV28 with TRBJ1-4, with D possibly TRBD1 on 6 matching bases. The CDR3 sequence is 17 residues long. Trimming left V 5 bases short and J 7 bases short, with 23 bases between. CDR1 and CDR2 (germline): MDHEN, SYDVKM. The CDR3 here is CASSLSLHPQGSEKLFF. Written as DNA, the CDR3 is TGTGCCAGCAGTCTGTCTTTACACCCTCAGGGGAGTGAAAAACTGTTTTTT. Filled out from reference TRBV28 and TRBJ1-4, the complete variable domain reads DVKVTQSSRYLVKRTGEKVFLECVQDMDHENMFWYRQDPGLGLRLIYFSYDVKMKEKGDIPEGYSVSREKKERFSLILESASTNQTSMYLCASSLSLHPQGSEKLFFGSGTQLSVL.

V usage is TRBV9 and J usage is TRBJ1-4, with TRBD1 identical over 7 bases. CDR1 is SGDLS and CDR2 is YYNGEE in the germline V gene. The CDR3 has 17 residues. Unmatched junction bases numbered 16, after V lost 3 bases and J lost 8 bases. The CDR3 nucleotides are TGTGCCAGCAGCGAGGGTGGAGGGCAGGGGGTGTTCGAAAAACTGTTTTTT. As protein: CASSEGGGQGVFEKLFF.

The chain is built from TRBV5-1 and TRBJ2-3, with D perhaps TRBD1 (5 bases). V dropped 4 bases and J dropped 5 bases, with 8 bases sitting between them. This CDR3 contains 12 residues. Germline V gene data show CDR1 as SGHRS and CDR2 as YFSETQ. The CDR3 nucleotides are TGCGCCAGCAGCCCTCAGGGAGATACGCAGTATTTT. Translating gives CASSPQGDTQYF.

The chain carries TRBV5-1 and TRBJ2-1, with 8 bases lining up with TRBD2. CDR1 SGHRS and CDR2 YFSETQ come from the germline V gene. The CDR3 is 17 amino acids. The V segment lost 0 bases and the J segment 0 bases; nucleotides outside the gene matches: 5. The CDR3 DNA follows: TGCGCCAGCAGCTTGGAGGTAGCGGGAAGCTCCTACAATGAGCAGTTCTTC. Translation: CASSLEVAGSSYNEQFF.

The J gene is TRBJ2-7, the V gene TRBV28; tentative D call: TRBD2 (5 bases). The CDR3 covers 12 residues. Per the germline V gene, CDR1 is MDHEN and CDR2 is SYDVKM. The V end lost 7 bases, the J end lost 3 bases, and 10 bases lay between the germline ends. The chain's CDR3 is CASISDFYEQYF. DNA of the CDR3: TGTGCCAGCATCTCGGACTTCTACGAGCAGTACTTC. The whole variable domain, filled in from reference TRBV28 and TRBJ2-7, reads DVKVTQSSRYLVKRTGEKVFLECVQDMDHENMFWYRQDPGLGLRLIYFSYDVKMKEKGDIPEGYSVSREKKERFSLILESASTNQTSMYLCASISDFYEQYFGPGTRLTVT.

This sequence joins TRBV6-5 and TRBJ2-5; TRBD2 matches at 7 bases. V lost 6 bases and J lost 7; bases outside the gene matches: 8. Per germline, CDR1 MNHEY and CDR2 SVGAGI. The CDR3 is 13 amino acids. CDR3 bases: TGTGCCAGCAGAGGGGCAGGGAGGGGGACCCAGTACTTC. It is translated as CASRGAGRGTQYF.

The chain couples TRBV15 to TRBJ1-4; D might be TRBD1 (5 bases). Germline CDR1 reads LNHNV; CDR2 reads YYDKDF (reference sequence). V was pared by 3 bases and J by 1 base, with 12 bases between. The CDR3 consists of 16 residues. CDR3 residues: CATSSGASVTNEKLFF. Written as DNA, the CDR3 is TGTGCCACCAGCAGTGGGGCTTCAGTAACTAATGAAAAACTGTTTTTT.

This chain uses TRBV9 with TRBJ2-1; TRBD2 matches at 7 bases. Germline lookup yields CDR1 SGDLS and CDR2 YYNGEE. The CDR3 is made up of 13 amino acids. V shed 1 base and J 9 bases; nucleotides not matched to a gene: 4. In DNA, the CDR3 is TGTGCCAGCAGCGTACAGTGGGGGGGTGAGCAGTTCTTC. Encoded protein: CASSVQWGGEQFF. The complete variable domain, with remaining parts taken from reference TRBV9 and TRBJ2-1, reads DSGVTQTPKHLITATGQRVTLRCSPRSGDLSVYWYQQSLDQGLQFLIQYYNGEERAKGNILERFSAQQFPDLHSELNLSSLELGDSALYFCASSVQWGGEQFFGPGTRLTVL.

This clone occurred once. The rearrangement joins TRBV5-1 to TRBJ2-1, with D perhaps matching TRBD2 (5 bases). The V and J ends lost 0 bases and 9 bases respectively, with 13 bases between them. The V gene's germline CDR1 is SGHRS and CDR2 YFSETQ. The CDR3 is 14 residues long. In nucleotides, the CDR3 is TGCGCCAGCAGCTTGGAACTAGGTATTAGTGAGCAGTTCTTC. Translated, it gives CASSLELGISEQFF.

CDR3 sequence: CASSQNTGQPQHF. The CDR3, as DNA: TGTGCCAGCAGCCAAAACACGGGTCAGCCCCAGCATTTT. J is TRBJ1-5 and V is TRBV3-1 (or the pseudogene TRBV3-2); no firm D call. V was cut by 2 bases and J by 6 bases, with 8 bases left in between. Germline loops: CDR1 LGHDT, CDR2 YNNKEL (reference sequence). The CDR3 contains 13 residues.

The chain recombines TRBV29-1 with TRBJ2-1; a weak D match, TRBD2 (5 bases). Trimming pared 6 bases from V and 6 bases from J, leaving 21 bases between. The CDR3 totals 15 residues. The germline CDR1 and CDR2 sequences are SQVTM and ANQGSEA. The CDR3 DNA reads as TGCAGCGTCCCGAGCGGAGCCCGGGCCGGCAATGAGCAGTTCTTC. This encodes CSVPSGARAGNEQFF.

The V gene is TRBV6-5, the J gene TRBJ1-2; D may be TRBD1 (6 bases). CDR1 MNHEY and CDR2 SVGAGI come from the germline V gene. The CDR3 covers 16 residues. The V end lost 0 bases, the J end lost 5 bases, and 16 bases lay between the germline ends. The CDR3 nucleotides are TGTGCCAGCAGTTACTCCCCCCGAGGACAGTTATATGGCTACACCTTC. Amino acid sequence: CASSYSPRGQLYGYTF.

The chain is built from TRBV11-1 and TRBJ2-3; D gene unclear. Trimming took 2 bases from V and 2 from J, leaving 8 bases between them. The CDR3 consists of 14 residues. Germline loops: CDR1 SGHAT, CDR2 FQDESV (reference sequence). Here the CDR3 reads CASSLHGSTDTQYF. In DNA form, the CDR3 reads TGTGCCAGCAGCTTACACGGTTCCACAGATACGCAGTATTTT. The variable domain in full, completed from reference TRBV11-1 and TRBJ2-3, reads EAEVAQSPRYKITEKSQAVAFWCDPISGHATLYWYRQILGQGPELLVQFQDESVVDDSQLPKDRFSAERLKGVDSTLKIQPAELGDSAMYLCASSLHGSTDTQYFGPGTRLTVL.

This sequence joins TRBV6-5 and TRBJ1-2; TRBD1 is a possible D gene (5 bases). This CDR3 region has 13 residues. Germline V CDR1 and CDR2: MNHEY, SVGAGI. V was trimmed by 4 bases and J by 4 bases, leaving 10 bases between them. The CDR3 sequence is CASSFTGFYGYTF. In DNA, the CDR3 is TGTGCCAGCAGTTTTACAGGATTCTATGGCTACACCTTC.

This clone was seen just once. The chain carries TRBV2 and TRBJ1-2; D gene ambiguous. The ends were cut back, 5 bases at V and 6 bases at J, with 10 bases in the middle. The CDR3 runs 12 residues. Germline lookup yields CDR1 SNHLY and CDR2 FYNNEI. CDR3 in amino acids: CASSSNANGYTF. Written as DNA, the CDR3 is TGTGCCAGCAGTTCTAACGCTAATGGCTACACCTTC.

This clone showed up just once. V gene TRBV27 combines with J gene TRBJ1-1; D gene unclear. Germline V CDR1 and CDR2: MNHEY, SMNVEV (reference sequence). V dropped 3 bases and J dropped 1 base, with 9 bases sitting between them. The CDR3 consists of 14 residues. CDR3 in amino acids: CASSLVPGNTEAFF. Here the CDR3 DNA reads TGTGCCAGCAGTTTGGTTCCAGGGAACACTGAAGCTTTCTTT.

The gene calls are TRBV3-1 (or the pseudogene TRBV3-2) and TRBJ2-3, with D possibly matching TRBD2 (6 bases). This CDR3 is built from 13 residues. CDR1 and CDR2 (germline): LGHDT, YNNKEL (reference sequence). V lost 4 bases and J 6 bases, leaving 11 bases between the germline ends. CDR3 sequence (DNA): TGTGCCAGCAGCCCGGGACTCCCCGATACGCAGTATTTT. It encodes CASSPGLPDTQYF.

The CDR3 loop reads CASSFGQATNEKLFF. The CDR3 region has the DNA TGTGCCAGCAGTTTTGGACAAGCAACTAATGAAAAACTGTTTTTT. The genes are TRBV27 and TRBJ1-4; D might be TRBD1 (5 bases). With 3 bases removed from V and 0 bases from J, the gap between germline ends came to 8 bases. CDR3 size: 15 residues. From germline, CDR1 is MNHEY and CDR2 SMNVEV (reference sequence).

The V call is TRBV4-1, the J call TRBJ2-3, with 9 positions matching TRBD1. After removal of 1 base from V and 2 bases from J, the junction contained 7 bases not matched to a gene. Germline loops: CDR1 MGHRA, CDR2 YSYEKL. CDR3 size: 17 residues. The CDR3 bases are TGCGCCAGCAGCCAAGCCGGGACAGGGTTTAACACAGATACGCAGTATTTT. Translating it yields CASSQAGTGFNTDTQYF.

The V gene is TRBV11-2, the J gene TRBJ1-6; 8 bases fit TRBD1. V shed 7 bases and J 9 bases; nucleotides not matched to a gene: 8. CDR3 length: 14 residues. Germline lookup yields CDR1 SGHAT and CDR2 FQNNGV. The CDR3 reads CASTKGQGSSPLHF. The DNA of the CDR3 is TGTGCCAGCACCAAAGGACAGGGCAGTTCACCCCTCCACTTT.

This clone was found a few times. The same CDR3 also results from other DNA sequences found in this sample. This chain joins TRBV6-2 or TRBV6-3 and TRBJ2-7; a weak D match, TRBD2 (6 bases). The CDR3 has 12 residues. Germline CDR1 and CDR2: MNHEY and SVGEGT. V was pared by 2 bases and J by 5 bases, with 7 bases between. The chain's CDR3 is CASSYRRDEQYF. The CDR3 DNA reads TGTGCCAGCAGTTACAGGAGGGACGAGCAGTACTTC.